This TCR beta chain stems from a study of cytomegalovirus exposure and HLA in healthy donors. Study-wide results and caveats: Previously analyzed data showed that most TCR beta V segments were productive at a frequency of about 87% or about 30%. Most likely, a cluster of highly shared sequence variants arose as a sequencing artifact.

Researchers ran the PCR with 60 Vbeta and 13 Jbeta primers. Here immunoSEQ multiplex PCR was the method, and the copy in TCRdb shows in-frame clones only, minus some. The sample includes around 110,000 clones, more than 60% seen only once; the top ten take about 2.3%. The germline V gene has CDR1 LNHNV and CDR2 YYDKDF (reference sequence). The CDR3 loop spans 14 amino acids. V was cut by 0 bases and J by 2 bases, with 8 bases left in between. Concerning this clone: Antigen: not known.

The clonotype was recovered from a middle-aged man in good health and CMV-seronegative. The chain combines TRBV15 with TRBJ2-7; D might be TRBD1 (5 bases). The sample comprised PBMCs. This chain's CDR3 is CATSRDSGPYEQYF. Here the CDR3 DNA reads TGTGCCACCAGCAGAGATTCAGGGCCCTACGAGCAGTACTTC.